This is a list of T cell receptor beta chains from one sample in a study of blood T cell repertoires in COVID-19. Clones were read by immunoSEQ multiplex PCR, and TCRdb kept only the in-frame ones, dropping some. The sample has about 250,000 clones, about 83% seen once. Sequencing was performed on peripheral blood. These receptors all stem from a human donor in a cohort sampled during active COVID-19. CDR3s include the opening cysteine and the closing phenylalanine or tryptophan. A D gene is named only where the DNA matches it firmly. Clone size is shown for a subset of rows, as once, few, many or a class of expanded clone.

D gene,J gene,clone size,V gene,CDR3 DNA,CDR3 protein
TRBD2,TRBJ2-1,.,TRBV10-3,TGTGCCATCTCCGGACTAGCGGGAGAGGGTGAGCAGTTCTTC,CAISGLAGEGEQFF
.,TRBJ2-3,.,TRBV10-2,TGCGCCAGCTCTTACAGGGATGGGACGCAGTATTTT,CASSYRDGTQYF
TRBD1,TRBJ1-4,.,TRBV25-1,TGTGCCAGCAGTGGGACAGGAGGTGAAAAACTGTTTTTT,CASSGTGGEKLFF
TRBD2,TRBJ2-1,.,TRBV19,TGTGCCAGTAGCACTAGCGGGCCCTCCTACAATGAGCAGTTCTTC,CASSTSGPSYNEQFF
.,TRBJ2-1,.,TRBV5-1,TGCGCCAGCAGCTTGGACTACCCTTCTGGCAATGAGCAGTTCTTC,CASSLDYPSGNEQFF
.,TRBJ1-5,.,TRBV6-5,TGTGCCAGTGGGGTCGCGGAGGGGAGCCAGCCCCAGCATTTT,CASGVAEGSQPQHF
TRBD1,TRBJ1-1,.,TRBV2,TGTGCCAGCAGTGAACGTGCAGGGGGTATGTCTGAAGCTTTCTTT,CASSERAGGMSEAFF
TRBD1,TRBJ2-6,.,TRBV6-4,TGTGCCAGCAGTCCGGGACAGGGTTTACTTGTCTCTGGGGCCAACGTCCTGACTTTC,CASSPGQGLLVSGANVLTF
TRBD1,TRBJ2-5,.,TRBV5-1,TGCGCCAGCAGCCTAGGACAGGGTAATATCCAAGAGACCCAGTACTTC,CASSLGQGNIQETQYF
TRBD1,TRBJ1-1,.,TRBV19,TGTGCCAGCTGGGACAGGATGAACACTGAAGCTTTCTTT,CASWDRMNTEAFF
TRBD1,TRBJ2-2,.,TRBV30,TGTGCCTGGAGTACAGGGGGCGCCTCCGGGGAGCTGTTTTTT,CAWSTGGASGELFF
TRBD2,TRBJ2-7,once,TRBV6-5,TGTGCCAGCAGTTACTCGGGACTAGCGAGTATTTACGAGCAGTACTTC,CASSYSGLASIYEQYF
.,TRBJ1-3,.,TRBV6-5,TGTGCCAGCAGTTACCGTTCCGGGGAATCTGGAAACACCATATATTTT,CASSYRSGESGNTIYF
TRBD1,TRBJ2-2,few,TRBV7-9,TGTGCCAGCAGCTCGGGACAGGGCGCCGGGGAGCTGTTTTTT,CASSSGQGAGELFF
.,TRBJ2-3,.,TRBV2,TGTGCCAGCAGTGAAGCGCGGTCAGATACGCAGTATTTT,CASSEARSDTQYF
TRBD2,TRBJ2-7,.,TRBV5-1,TGCGCCAGCAGCTTTACTACTACCGGGACTAGCGGGAGGCCACCTAACGAGCAGTACTTC,CASSFTTTGTSGRPPNEQYF
TRBD1,TRBJ2-7,.,TRBV10-2,TGCGCCAGCAGTGGCGACAGGGTGGAGTACTTC,CASSGDRVEYF
.,TRBJ2-5,.,TRBV5-8,TGTGCCAGCAGCTTCCTCAGCCAAGAGACCCAGTACTTC,CASSFLSQETQYF
.,TRBJ1-1,few,TRBV28,TGTGCCAGCAGTTTGGTGGGGCTTGGGACTGAAGCTTTCTTT,CASSLVGLGTEAFF
.,TRBJ1-2,medium-sized,TRBV7-9,TGTGCCAGCAGCCCAGAGCGGGTCTATGGCTACACCTTC,CASSPERVYGYTF
.,TRBJ2-1,.,TRBV7-3,TGTGCCAGCAGCTCTGAAACAGGGTGGTCGAATGAGCAGTTCTTC,CASSSETGWSNEQFF
TRBD1,TRBJ1-5,.,TRBV9,TGTGCCAGCAGCGCCCGGACAGGGGACGGCCAGCCCCAGCATTTT,CASSARTGDGQPQHF
.,TRBJ1-1,.,TRBV7-6,TGTGCCAGCAGCTTAGAGGCAGGGGTTGACACTGAAGCTTTCTTT,CASSLEAGVDTEAFF
.,TRBJ2-7,.,TRBV28,TGTGGCAGCTCCCCACGGGTCCCCTACGAGCAGTACTTC,CGSSPRVPYEQYF
TRBD1,TRBJ1-2,.,TRBV7-9,TGTGCCAGCAGCTTAAGGGGACAGGGACATGGCTACACCTTC,CASSLRGQGHGYTF
TRBD2,TRBJ2-1,.,TRBV10-1,TGCGCCAGCAGTTATACGACTAGCGGGGGCCCCAATGAGCAGTTCTTC,CASSYTTSGGPNEQFF
.,TRBJ1-1,.,TRBV7-2,TGTGCCAGCACCCTAGGGGCGAACACTGAAGCTTTCTTT,CASTLGANTEAFF
.,TRBJ1-4,.,TRBV27,TGTGCCAGCAGTTCGACAGTCACTAATGAAAAACTGTTTTTT,CASSSTVTNEKLFF
.,TRBJ1-1,.,TRBV3-1/TRBV3-2,TGTGCCAGCAGCCAATGGGGACAGAACACTGAAGCTTTCTTT,CASSQWGQNTEAFF
.,TRBJ2-7,.,TRBV23-1,TGCGCCAGCAGTTGCACAACGACAGGACCTAACCACGAGCAGTACTTC,CASSCTTTGPNHEQYF
.,TRBJ2-4,.,TRBV15,TGTGCCACCAAGGAAGGAGGGGCCAAAAACATTCAGTACTTC,CATKEGGAKNIQYF
.,TRBJ2-6,.,TRBV6-4,TGTGCCAGCAGTGAAGACTCGGCTGGGGCCAACGTCCTGACTTTC,CASSEDSAGANVLTF
TRBD1,TRBJ2-7,.,TRBV2,TGTGCCAGCATTAACTCGGGACAGGGGGCCGAACAGTACTTC,CASINSGQGAEQYF
TRBD1,TRBJ1-1,.,TRBV2,TGTGCCAGTCAGGGGGTATATACTGAAGCTTTCTTT,CASQGVYTEAFF
TRBD2,TRBJ2-7,few,TRBV11-3,TGTGCCAGCAGCCCCCTAGCGGGAGGGAACTACGAGCAGTACTTC,CASSPLAGGNYEQYF
.,TRBJ1-1,.,TRBV3-1/TRBV3-2,TGTGCCAGCAGCCAAGATCCGGGGATGAACACTGAAGCTTTCTTT,CASSQDPGMNTEAFF
TRBD2,TRBJ2-1,.,TRBV18,TGTGCCAGCTCACCACCTTCGAGCGGGAGGACGGGTGAGCAGTTCTTC,CASSPPSSGRTGEQFF
TRBD2,TRBJ2-1,.,TRBV30,TGTGCCTGGAGTGTACTGGGACTAGTACGGTTCTTC,CAWSVLGLVRFF
TRBD1,TRBJ2-2,few,TRBV7-6,TGTGCCAGCAGCTCTGCGACAGGGGAGGATGCCGGGGAGCTGTTTTTT,CASSSATGEDAGELFF